This record covers a single T cell receptor (beta chain). What it binds is unknown. Healthy donors had no documented immune events, such as infections, while sampled. This CDR3 is built from 14 residues. Trimming pared 3 bases from V and 8 bases from J, leaving 16 bases between. Germline CDR1 reads SGHTA; CDR2 reads FQGNSA. Profiled with immunoSEQ multiplex PCR; TCRdb holds only in-frame clones, not every one. The sample includes about 58,000 clones, over 80% seen only once; the top ten take approximately 17%. This entry belongs to a study of identifying expanded T cells in peripheral blood. Whole-study results and caveats: Differentially abundant clones: about 1.2 between replicates, around 17 at roughly 15 days, less than 20 at four. Across healthy donors, higher total template counts meant significantly greater approximately two-week count variance.

This chain connects TRBV7-2 to TRBJ1-2, with D tentatively TRBD1 (5 bases). This clonotype was sampled from a person aged 18 to 70 in good health. Sequencing input: blood. The CDR3 sequence is CASSLGGLRGGYTF. The CDR3 DNA sequence: TGTGCCAGCAGCTTGGGGGGTCTGAGGGGCGGCTACACCTTC.